The source of this T cell receptor beta chain is a study of CXCR3-negative and CXCR3-positive naive CD8 T cells. Notes on the study in general: Higher TRB CDR3 hydrophobicity marked CXCR3-positive naive cells relative to CXCR3-negative naive cells.

Worth noting for this clonotype: Its antigen remains unidentified.

Per the germline V gene, CDR1 is SGHVS and CDR2 is FQNEAQ. The CDR3 extends over 14 amino acids. Each TRB cDNA library was prepared by 5' RACE (with UMI labels). TCRdb reprocessed the 5' RACE reads and stores each CDR3 protein as one record, lacking DNA. This sample's table has 85,000 to 90,000 distinct CDR3 sequences. Sequencing was carried out using naive CXCR3+ CD8+ T cells from blood. The subset is: CD45RO-CCR7+CD27+CD95- naive CD8+ T cells expressing CXCR3 (TNR3+). The chain uses TRBV7-8 and TRBJ2-1. The TCR was taken from a human donor in good health. Some clones in this sample may be carry-over from other donors' samples. CDR3 sequence reads: CASSHSISYNEQFF.